Each of the 13 T cell receptor beta chains below was sequenced from the same sample in a study of cytomegalovirus exposure and HLA in healthy donors. The PCR contained 60 Vbeta and 13 Jbeta primers. Measured with immunoSEQ multiplex PCR; TCRdb has only the in-frame clones, and not every one. The sample consists of around 200,000 clones, around 88% of them appearing once. Sequencing used PBMCs. These receptors all stem from a woman under 40 in good health and CMV-seronegative.

The chain combines TRBV23-1 with TRBJ2-5, with TRBD1 matching over 7 bases. TRBV23-1 is known as an ORF, though its function is uncertain. The CDR3 extends over 20 amino acids. With 2 bases clipped from V and 3 bases from J, the junction kept 21 bases outside the gene matches. The CDR3 loop reads CASSQPFQGQGEKVEETQYF. DNA of the CDR3: TGCGCCAGCAGTCAACCCTTTCAGGGGCAGGGGGAGAAGGTCGAAGAGACCCAGTACTTC.

The rearrangement joins TRBV6-1 to TRBJ2-5; TRBD2 matches at 8 bases. Germline V gene sequence: CDR1 MNHNS, CDR2 SASEGT. With 1 base clipped from V and 11 bases from J, the junction kept 9 bases outside the gene matches. The CDR3 runs to 14 residues. This CDR3 reads CASSEGGAGVEQYF. Written as DNA, the CDR3 is TGTGCCAGCAGTGAAGGAGGAGCGGGAGTTGAGCAGTACTTC.

The table lists this clone with a few counts. The chain uses TRBV28 and TRBJ1-4; tentatively, D is TRBD1 (5 bases). This CDR3 has 15 residues. CDR1 is MDHEN, CDR2 SYDVKM, per germline. Trimming stripped 5 bases from V and 5 bases from J, with 15 bases between. The CDR3 sequence is CASSLGGWLNEKLFF. CDR3 coding DNA: TGTGCCAGCAGTCTGGGGGGGTGGTTGAATGAAAAACTGTTTTTT.

This rearrangement joins TRBV9 to TRBJ2-1; 7 nucleotides line up with TRBD1. There are 14 residues in the CDR3. The germline CDR1 and CDR2 sequences are SGDLS and YYNGEE. The trim removed 1 base at V and 3 bases at J, leaving 1 base unmatched. CDR3 DNA: TGTGCCAGCAGCGTACAGGGGGACTACAATGAGCAGTTCTTC. Its protein product is CASSVQGDYNEQFF.

The chain recombines TRBV5-1 with TRBJ1-4, with D tentatively TRBD1 (6 bases). The germline V and J ends were trimmed by 1 base and 7 bases, with 14 bases remaining between them. The germline gives CDR1 SGHRS, CDR2 YFSETQ. The CDR3 sequence is 15 residues long. As DNA, the CDR3 is TGCGCCAGCAGCTTGTCCCAGCTAGGGGGTGAAAAACTGTTTTTT. Residues: CASSLSQLGGEKLFF.

The rearrangement joins TRBV2 to TRBJ1-2; 8 positions match TRBD1. There are 13 residues in the CDR3. Per the germline V gene, CDR1 is SNHLY and CDR2 is FYNNEI. The J segment lost 8 bases and the V segment lost 6 bases, leaving 8 bases of the junction unmatched. CDR3 DNA: TGTGCCAGCAGAGACAGGGGCAGGAGAGGCTACACCTTC. Amino acid sequence: CASRDRGRRGYTF.

The chain uses TRBV6-5 and TRBJ1-5, with D possibly TRBD1 on 5 matching bases. Germline V gives CDR1 MNHEY, CDR2 SVGAGI. Trimming took off 5 bases at V and 6 bases at J, with 14 bases between the two ends. CDR3 length: 14 residues. The CDR3 here is CASSPGGDSQPQHF. In DNA form, the CDR3 reads TGTGCCAGCAGTCCGGGGGGGGATAGTCAGCCCCAGCATTTT.

The CDR3 sequence: CASSFGQGNTDTQYF. DNA of the CDR3: TGTGCCAGCAGCTTCGGACAGGGAAACACAGATACGCAGTATTTT. The genes are TRBV5-4 and TRBJ2-3, with 8 positions matching TRBD1. CDR3 length equals 15 residues. Germline CDR1 and CDR2: SGHNT and YYREEE (reference sequence). V shed 2 bases and J 2 bases; nucleotides not matched to a gene: 4.

The V gene is TRBV19, the J gene TRBJ2-2, with a tentative D call TRBD1 (6 bases). Trimming removed 6 bases at V and 8 bases at J, with 13 bases between. CDR3 length: 13 amino acids. From germline, CDR1 is LNHDA and CDR2 SQIVND (reference sequence). Written as DNA, the CDR3 is TGTGCCAGTAGCACCACAGGGTTTGGGGAGCTGTTTTTT. Translating gives CASSTTGFGELFF.

The sample holds one count of this clone. The rearrangement joins TRBV7-3 to TRBJ2-1; TRBD2 might be the D (5 bases). V lost 5 bases to trimming and J lost 0 bases, with 8 bases between them. This CDR3 has 14 amino acids. Germline CDR1 reads SGHTA; CDR2 reads FQGTGA. CDR3 loop: CASSPDYSYNEQFF. The CDR3 DNA follows: TGTGCCAGCAGCCCAGACTACTCCTACAATGAGCAGTTCTTC.

V usage is TRBV9 and J usage is TRBJ2-5, with D perhaps matching TRBD2 (6 bases). The germline CDR1 and CDR2 sequences are SGDLS and YYNGEE. The V and J ends lost 2 bases and 5 bases respectively, with 16 bases between them. The CDR3 extends over 15 amino acids. CDR3 region: CASSVATTAGETQYF. CDR3 DNA sequence: TGTGCCAGCAGCGTCGCCACGACTGCGGGGGAGACCCAGTACTTC.

The rearrangement joins TRBV7-2 to TRBJ1-5; D unclear. The CDR3 has 13 residues. Per germline, CDR1 SGHTA and CDR2 FQGNSA. Trimming pared 5 bases from V and 2 bases from J, leaving 7 bases between. CDR3 amino acids: CASSLRGNQPQHF. The CDR3 DNA reads as TGTGCCAGCAGCCTCCGGGGCAATCAGCCCCAGCATTTT.

J is TRBJ2-1 and V is TRBV5-1, with 7 bases matching TRBD2. Trimming took 4 bases from V and 9 from J; bases not matched to a gene: 7. CDR1 is SGHRS, CDR2 YFSETQ, per germline. There are 13 residues in the CDR3. The CDR3 nucleotides are TGCGCCAGCAGCCCCTCGACTAGCACTGAGCAGTTCTTC. Translating gives CASSPSTSTEQFF.